This T cell receptor beta chain was captured in a study of cytomegalovirus exposure and HLA in healthy donors. Study-level results: A list of about 180 TCR beta chains associated with cytomegalovirus was given.

The PCR employed 60 Vbeta primers together with 13 Jbeta primers. The protocol was immunoSEQ multiplex PCR, while the TCRdb copy is restricted to in-frame clones and leaves out a portion. The profile shows 250,000 to 350,000 clones, 80% of them singletons. The CDR3 totals 15 residues. The V gene lost 0 bases and the J gene lost 3 bases, with 12 bases spanning the gap. Germline CDR1 and CDR2: MGHRA and YSYEKL. This clone has only one observation. What it binds is unknown. The clonotype was recovered from a girl under 10 years old in good health and CMV-seronegative. What was sequenced was PBMCs. The V and J genes are TRBV4-1 and TRBJ2-7; no clear D. The CDR3 spells CASSQDLAAYYEQYF. CDR3 nucleotides: TGCGCCAGCAGCCAAGATTTGGCCGCATACTACGAGCAGTACTTC.